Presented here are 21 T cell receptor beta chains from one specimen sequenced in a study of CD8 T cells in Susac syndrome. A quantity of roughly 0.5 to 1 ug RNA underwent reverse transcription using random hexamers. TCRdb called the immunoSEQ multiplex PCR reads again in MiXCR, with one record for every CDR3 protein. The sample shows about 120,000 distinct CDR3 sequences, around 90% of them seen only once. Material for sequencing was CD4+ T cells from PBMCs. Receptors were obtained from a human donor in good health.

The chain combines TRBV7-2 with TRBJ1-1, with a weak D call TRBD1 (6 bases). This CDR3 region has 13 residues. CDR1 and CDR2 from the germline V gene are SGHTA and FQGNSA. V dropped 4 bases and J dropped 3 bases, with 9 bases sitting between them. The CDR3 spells CASSYRDDTEAFF. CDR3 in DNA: TGTGCCAGCAGCTACAGGGACGACACTGAAGCTTTCTTT.

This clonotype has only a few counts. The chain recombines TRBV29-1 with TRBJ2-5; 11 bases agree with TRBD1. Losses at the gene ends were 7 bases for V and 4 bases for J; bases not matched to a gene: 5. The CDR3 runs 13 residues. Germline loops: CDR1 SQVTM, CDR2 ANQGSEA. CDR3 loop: CSGLGQGGETQYF. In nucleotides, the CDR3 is TGCAGCGGACTGGGACAGGGGGGAGAGACCCAGTACTTC.

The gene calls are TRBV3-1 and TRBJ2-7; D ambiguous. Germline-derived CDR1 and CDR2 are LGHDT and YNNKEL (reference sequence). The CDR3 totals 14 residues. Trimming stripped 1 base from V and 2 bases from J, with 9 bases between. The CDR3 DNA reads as TGTGCCAGCAGCCAAGGCGGTACTACCTACGAGCAGTACTTC. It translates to CASSQGGTTYEQYF.

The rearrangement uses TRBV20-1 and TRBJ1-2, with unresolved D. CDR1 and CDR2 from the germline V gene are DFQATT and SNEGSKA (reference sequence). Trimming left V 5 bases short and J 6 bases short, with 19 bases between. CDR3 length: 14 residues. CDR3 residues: CSAFTDRIGDGYTF. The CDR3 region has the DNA TGCAGTGCTTTCACCGACCGGATAGGAGATGGCTACACCTTC.

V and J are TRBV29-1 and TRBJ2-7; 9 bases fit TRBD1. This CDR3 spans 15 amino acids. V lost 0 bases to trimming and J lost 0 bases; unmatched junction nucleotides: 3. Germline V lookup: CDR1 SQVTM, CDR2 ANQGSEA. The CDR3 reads CSVEDGQGLSYEQYF. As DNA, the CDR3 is TGCAGCGTTGAAGATGGACAGGGGCTCTCCTACGAGCAGTACTTC.

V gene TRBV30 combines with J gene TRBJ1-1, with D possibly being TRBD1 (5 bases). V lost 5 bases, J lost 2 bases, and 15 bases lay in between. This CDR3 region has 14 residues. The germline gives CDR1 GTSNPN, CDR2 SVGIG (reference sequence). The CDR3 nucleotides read TGTGCCTGGGGGACCGAGCCCGTTAACACTGAAGCTTTCTTT. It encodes CAWGTEPVNTEAFF.

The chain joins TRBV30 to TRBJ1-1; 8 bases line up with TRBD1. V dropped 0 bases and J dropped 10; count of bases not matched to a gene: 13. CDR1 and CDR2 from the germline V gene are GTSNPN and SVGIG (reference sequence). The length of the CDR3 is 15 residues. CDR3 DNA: TGTGCCTGGAGTGTCCGGGACAGGATTATTGGAGGAGCTTTCTTT. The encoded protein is CAWSVRDRIIGGAFF.

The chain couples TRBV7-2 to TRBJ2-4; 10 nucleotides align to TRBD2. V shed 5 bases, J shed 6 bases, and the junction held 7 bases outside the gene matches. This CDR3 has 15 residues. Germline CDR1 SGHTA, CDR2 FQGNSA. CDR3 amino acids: CASSPSGGAPNIQYF. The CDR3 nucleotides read TGTGCCAGCAGCCCGAGCGGGGGGGCCCCAAACATTCAGTACTTC. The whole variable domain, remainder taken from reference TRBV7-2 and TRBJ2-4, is GAGVSQSPSNKVTEKGKDVELRCDPISGHTALYWYRQSLGQGLEFLIYFQGNSAPDKSGLPSDRFSAERTGGSVSTLTIQRTQQEDSAVYLCASSPSGGAPNIQYFGAGTRLSVL.

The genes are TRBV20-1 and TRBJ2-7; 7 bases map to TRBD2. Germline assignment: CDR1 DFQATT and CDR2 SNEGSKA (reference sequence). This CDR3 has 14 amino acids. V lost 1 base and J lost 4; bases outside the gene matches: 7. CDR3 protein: CSARVPGGEYEQYF. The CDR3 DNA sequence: TGCAGTGCTAGAGTACCGGGGGGTGAATACGAGCAGTACTTC.

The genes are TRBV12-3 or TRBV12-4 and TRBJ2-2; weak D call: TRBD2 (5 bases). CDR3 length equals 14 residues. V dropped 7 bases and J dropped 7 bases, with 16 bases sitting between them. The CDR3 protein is CASTLKRAVGELFF. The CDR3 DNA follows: TGTGCCAGCACCCTGAAGAGGGCGGTCGGGGAGCTGTTTTTT.

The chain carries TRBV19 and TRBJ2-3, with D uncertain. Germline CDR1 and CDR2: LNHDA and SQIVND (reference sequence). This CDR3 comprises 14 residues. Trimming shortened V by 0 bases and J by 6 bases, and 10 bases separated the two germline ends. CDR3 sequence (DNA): TGTGCCAGTAGTATAGAAGGGCCTAGGGATACGCAGTATTTT. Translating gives CASSIEGPRDTQYF.

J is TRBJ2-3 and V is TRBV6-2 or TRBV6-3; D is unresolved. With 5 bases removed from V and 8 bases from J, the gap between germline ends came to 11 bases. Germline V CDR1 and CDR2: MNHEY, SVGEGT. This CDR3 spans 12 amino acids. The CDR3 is CASSRTTGTQYF. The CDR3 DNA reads TGTGCCAGCAGTCGTACAACGGGTACGCAGTATTTT.

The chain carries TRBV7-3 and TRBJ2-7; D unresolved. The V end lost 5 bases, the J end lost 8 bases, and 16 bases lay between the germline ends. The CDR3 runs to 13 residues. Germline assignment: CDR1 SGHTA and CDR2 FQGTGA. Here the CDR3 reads CASSHDGQLQQYF. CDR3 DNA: TGTGCCAGCAGCCACGACGGCCAGCTACAGCAGTACTTC.

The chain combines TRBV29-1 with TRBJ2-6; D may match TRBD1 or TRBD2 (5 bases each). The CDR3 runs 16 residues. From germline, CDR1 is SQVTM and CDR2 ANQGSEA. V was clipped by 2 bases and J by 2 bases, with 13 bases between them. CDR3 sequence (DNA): TGCAGCGTTGAAACGGGGCCGGGCGCTGGGGCCAACGTCCTGACTTTC. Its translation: CSVETGPGAGANVLTF.

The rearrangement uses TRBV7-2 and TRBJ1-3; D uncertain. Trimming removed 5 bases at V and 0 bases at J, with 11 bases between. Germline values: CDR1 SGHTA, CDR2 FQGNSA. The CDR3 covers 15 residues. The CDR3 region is CASSAAGASGNTIYF. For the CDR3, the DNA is TGTGCCAGCAGCGCCGCAGGAGCCTCTGGAAACACCATATATTTT. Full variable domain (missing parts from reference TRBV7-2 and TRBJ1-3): GAGVSQSPSNKVTEKGKDVELRCDPISGHTALYWYRQSLGQGLEFLIYFQGNSAPDKSGLPSDRFSAERTGGSVSTLTIQRTQQEDSAVYLCASSAAGASGNTIYFGEGSWLTVV.

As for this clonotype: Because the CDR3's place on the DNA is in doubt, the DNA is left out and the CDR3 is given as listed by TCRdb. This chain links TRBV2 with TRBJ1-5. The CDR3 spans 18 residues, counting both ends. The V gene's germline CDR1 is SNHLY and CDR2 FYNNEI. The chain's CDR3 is CASSEALWEWRSNQPQHF.

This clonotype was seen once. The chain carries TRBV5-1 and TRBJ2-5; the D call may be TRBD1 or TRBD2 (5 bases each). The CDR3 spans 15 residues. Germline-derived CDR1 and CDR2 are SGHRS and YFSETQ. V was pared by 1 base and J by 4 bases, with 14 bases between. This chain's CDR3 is CASSLQGEGPETQYF. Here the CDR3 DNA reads TGCGCCAGCAGCTTGCAGGGTGAGGGCCCAGAGACCCAGTACTTC.

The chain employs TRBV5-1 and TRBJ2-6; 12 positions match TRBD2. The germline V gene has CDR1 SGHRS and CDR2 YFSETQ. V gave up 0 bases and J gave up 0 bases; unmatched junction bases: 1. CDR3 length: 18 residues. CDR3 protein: CASSLGLAGVSGANVLTF. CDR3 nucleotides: TGCGCCAGCAGCTTGGGACTAGCGGGAGTCTCTGGGGCCAACGTCCTGACTTTC.

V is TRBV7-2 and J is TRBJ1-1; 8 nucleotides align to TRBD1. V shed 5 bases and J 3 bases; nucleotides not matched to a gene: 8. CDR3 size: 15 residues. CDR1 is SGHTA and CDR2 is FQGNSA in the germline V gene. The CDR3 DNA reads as TGTGCCAGCAGCCGGACAGGGAGGACGGACACTGAAGCTTTCTTT. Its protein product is CASSRTGRTDTEAFF. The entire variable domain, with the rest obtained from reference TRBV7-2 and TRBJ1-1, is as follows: GAGVSQSPSNKVTEKGKDVELRCDPISGHTALYWYRQSLGQGLEFLIYFQGNSAPDKSGLPSDRFSAERTGGSVSTLTIQRTQQEDSAVYLCASSRTGRTDTEAFFGQGTRLTVV.

CDR3 region: CATSDPGLAGNNEQFF. The CDR3 DNA reads TGTGCCACCAGTGACCCGGGACTAGCGGGTAACAATGAGCAGTTCTTC. The chain employs TRBV24-1 and TRBJ2-1; 12 positions match TRBD2. The CDR3 is 16 amino acids. The trim removed 4 bases at V and 5 bases at J, leaving 5 bases unmatched. Germline CDR1 is KGHDR and CDR2 is SFDVKD.

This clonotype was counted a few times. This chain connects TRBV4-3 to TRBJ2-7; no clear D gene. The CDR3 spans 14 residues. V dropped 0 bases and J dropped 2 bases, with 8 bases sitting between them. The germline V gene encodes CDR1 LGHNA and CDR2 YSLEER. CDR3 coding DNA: TGCGCCAGCAGCCAAGATCCGGGCACCTACGAGCAGTACTTC. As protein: CASSQDPGTYEQYF.